This T cell receptor beta chain was recorded in a study of radiation and T cells in renal cell carcinoma. The study, taken as a whole, reports: Dominant CDR3 motifs were more common in irradiated tumors than controls. In nephrectomy-only tumors, top 100 clonotypes averaged roughly 43%, versus around 50% irradiated. Pretreatment tumor biopsies were lacking, so baseline clonotypes are unknown.

In the case of this clone: What it binds is unknown.

V was shortened by 0 bases and J by 0 bases, with 10 bases between the two germline ends. CDR1 SGHRS and CDR2 YFSETQ come from the germline V gene. The CDR3 length is 17 residues. The table came from immunoSEQ multiplex PCR; TCRdb's copy has only in-frame clones and leaves some out. In the table there are 4,000 or so clones, about two thirds of which are singletons. Treatment reported: 15 Gy SBRT to primary tumor, nephrectomy 4 weeks later. The patient's renal cell carcinoma had clear cell pathology. This sequence originates from a woman aged 55-70 years with renal cell carcinoma. The chain joins TRBV5-1 to TRBJ2-6; possibly TRBD1 for D (5 bases). The sequencing here drew on tumor tissue, taken from a patient whose treatment included radiotherapy and nephrectomy. CDR3 DNA: TGCGCCAGCAGCTTGGGACAGCCCGGCTCTGGGGCCAACGTCCTGACTTTC. It specifies CASSLGQPGSGANVLTF.